This record looks at one T cell receptor (beta chain) sequence and its context. It has no known antigen specificity. The conserved closing phenylalanine or tryptophan is absent in this CDR3, likely reflecting a read error. It is unclear where the CDR3 begins or ends on the DNA, so no DNA is shown, and the CDR3 is as TCRdb lists it. The CDR3 is made up of 14 amino acids, end residues included. The sample's time point label is to be understood as: about 28 days (+/-7) after the second vaccine dose. AZD1222 recipients given second doses at about 4 weeks or at about 12 weeks were pooled, since spike-specific TCR depth and breadth were not found to differ between the two schedules. The vaccinee samples were drawn from two UK trials, COV001 and COV002, one of which was a single-blind randomized controlled phase 2/3 trial testing AZD1222 (ChAdOx1 nCoV-19) in healthy adults. Trial participant PBMC samples were collected at day 0 and day 28 after the second dose for TCRbeta chain sequencing.

The data stem from a study of T cell responses to AZD1222 COVID-19 vaccine (dated by TCRdb to 2020 to 2023). Regarding the study in general: TCR sequencing covered fewer than 250 trial participants: nearly 210 given two doses of AZD1222 and around 25 given two doses of MenACWY control vaccine. Trial participants were enrolled by age into 18-55, 56-69 and 70-plus year subgroups, with 148, 28 and 57 TCR-sequenced participants respectively. Overall study outcomes, separate from this receptor: In the small 56-69-year group, the increase in depth fell short of significance, most likely because of low power. Participants were mostly white British and included more females than males, and it was suggested by the authors that clonal diversity may have been underestimated. Spike-specific TCR breadth and depth rose significantly after two AZD1222 doses compared with day 0 and with MenACWY recipients. Vaccine-associated CD4 TCRs spanned the whole spike protein, with dominant responses in regions 160-218 and 743-854. Conclusions about previously exposed vaccinees are limited because only five to seven AZD1222 recipients were SARS-CoV-2 seropositive at baseline. No day 14 peak-response samples were available, so repertoires were characterized only after the peak T cell response. Reportedly, almost half of the unique spike-specific TCRs recognized epitopes lying outside the regions that are mutated in the B.1.351 and B.1.1.7 variants.

The CDR3 regions of human TCRbeta chains were subjected to immunosequencing. For the original study's pipeline: Repertoire TCRs were matched against a reference library of SARS-CoV-2-specific TCRs generated with the MIRA antigen-specificity platform. Breadth was defined as the fraction of unique TCRs that were SARS-CoV-2-associated, and depth was defined as the fraction of total T cells that were SARS-CoV-2-associated. Each spike-specific TCR was assigned to its reactive spike region and to a CD4 or CD8 class using the MIRA data. Log10-transformed breadth and depth values were compared by one-way ANOVA with Sidak's multiple comparisons tests. Here the immuneACCESS table is served through TCRdb, limited to in-frame sequences with V and J called. Missing clones are a known gap in these copies; in checked studies unresolved V genes cover under half, and the rest lacks a known reason. Clonal size and the V and J genes are those of that table, whereas D and trimming came from the DNA. Present in this sample are around 130,000 clones, 92% of which were seen just once. Of the sample, 4% is held by the ten largest clones.

Specimen: peripheral blood, collected 28 days after the second AZD1222 dose. Recombination connected TRBV21-1 to TRBJ2-7; the table's D call, TRBD1, was not checked against the DNA. TRBV21-1 is a listed pseudogene. The TCR comes from an adult who received the AZD1222 COVID-19 vaccine. The CDR3 protein: CASILEFSIGGLLS.